These 23 T cell receptor beta chains share one sample of origin, sequenced in a study of shared clonotypes between healthy human individuals. This table comes from immunoSEQ multiplex PCR, and its TCRdb copy is limited to in-frame clones, with some not included. The sample lists around 2.1 million clones, around 95% seen once, with 0.1% to 0.15% in the top ten. The sequencing input was naive CD4+ T cells sorted from blood. Subset noted: CD45RA+ positively selected. The source of these receptors is a man aged 18 to 29 in good health.

The rearrangement uses TRBV9 and TRBJ2-5; 7 bases are a match to TRBD2. Trimming removed 0 bases from V and 2 bases from J; junction bases left unmatched: 10. The CDR3 is made up of 17 amino acids. CDR1 and CDR2 from the germline V gene are SGDLS and YYNGEE. The CDR3 sequence is CASSVDLGLAVQETQYF. The CDR3 DNA reads as TGTGCCAGCAGCGTAGATCTGGGGCTAGCGGTACAAGAGACCCAGTACTTC. Drawing the rest from reference TRBV9 and TRBJ2-5, the complete variable domain is DSGVTQTPKHLITATGQRVTLRCSPRSGDLSVYWYQQSLDQGLQFLIQYYNGEERAKGNILERFSAQQFPDLHSELNLSSLELGDSALYFCASSVDLGLAVQETQYFGPGTRLLVL.

V and J are TRBV6-6 and TRBJ2-7; D is unclear. Germline V gene data show CDR1 as MNHNY and CDR2 as SVGAGI (reference sequence). The germline V and J ends were trimmed by 8 bases and 4 bases, with 6 bases remaining between them. This CDR3 comprises 10 residues. The CDR3 loop reads CASSGYEQYF. CDR3 nucleotide sequence: TGTGCCAGCTCTGGTTACGAGCAGTACTTC.

The sample holds a few counts of this clone. V gene TRBV5-1 combines with J gene TRBJ2-7; 8 bases fit TRBD1. This CDR3 has 14 amino acids. Trimming cost V 0 bases and J 5 bases; bases outside gene matches: 4. Germline V gene sequence: CDR1 SGHRS, CDR2 YFSETQ. CDR3 DNA: TGCGCCAGCAGCTTGGACGGACAGGGAAACGAGCAGTACTTC. This gives the protein CASSLDGQGNEQYF.

This chain uses TRBV6-5 with TRBJ2-1; D possibly corresponds to TRBD2 (6 bases). Per germline, CDR1 MNHEY and CDR2 SVGAGI. Trimming stripped 5 bases from V and 4 bases from J, with 15 bases between. The CDR3 covers 15 residues. CDR3 sequence (DNA): TGTGCCAGCAGTGGGACGCCGCGGGGATACAATGAGCAGTTCTTC. It encodes CASSGTPRGYNEQFF.

The chain links TRBV4-2 to TRBJ2-2; D uncertain. Trimming shortened V by 1 base and J by 0 bases, and 6 bases separated the two germline ends. Per germline, CDR1 LGHNA and CDR2 YNFKEQ. The CDR3 has 15 amino acids. CDR3 sequence: CASSQAATNTGELFF. The CDR3 coding sequence is TGTGCCAGCAGCCAAGCGGCTACGAACACCGGGGAGCTGTTTTTT.

This chain's CDR3 is CASSLGGSGNEQYF. The DNA for the CDR3 is TGTGCCAGCAGCTTAGGAGGTAGTGGGAACGAGCAGTACTTC. The chain couples TRBV7-6 to TRBJ2-7, with D unclear. Germline V gene data show CDR1 as SGHVS and CDR2 as FNYEAQ. V shed 1 base and J shed 5 bases, with 12 bases lying between them. The CDR3 covers 14 residues.

This chain connects TRBV2 to TRBJ2-7; 14 bases line up with TRBD2. The CDR3 runs 14 residues. Germline assignment: CDR1 SNHLY and CDR2 FYNNEI. V lost 5 bases, J lost 12 bases, and 9 bases stayed unmatched. The CDR3 sequence: CASSSLTGTSGRYF. DNA of the CDR3: TGTGCCAGCAGTTCCCTTACCGGGACTAGCGGGAGGTACTTC.

The chain has TRBV28 and TRBJ2-2; 9 bases align to TRBD2. The CDR3 runs 14 residues. Germline lookup yields CDR1 MDHEN and CDR2 SYDVKM. Trimming took 7 bases from V and 4 from J; bases not matched to a gene: 4. The CDR3 loop reads CASTRGGSTGELFF. In DNA form, the CDR3 reads TGTGCCAGCACGCGGGGGGGTAGCACCGGGGAGCTGTTTTTT.

The chain carries TRBV18 and TRBJ2-2, with D uncertain. V was trimmed by 6 bases and J by 1 base, leaving 6 bases between them. The CDR3 consists of 13 residues. CDR1 KGHSH and CDR2 LQKENI come from the germline V gene. The CDR3 region is CASSTLNTGELFF. The CDR3 DNA reads as TGTGCCAGCTCCACCTTGAACACCGGGGAGCTGTTTTTT.

The rearrangement uses TRBV7-9 and TRBJ2-7; no reliable D call. CDR1 and CDR2 from the germline V gene are SEHNR and FQNEAQ (reference sequence). This CDR3 contains 14 residues. V lost 5 bases to trimming and J lost 7 bases, with 18 bases between them. The CDR3 DNA reads as TGTGCCAGCAGCCCTTGGGCATCGTTCGGGGAGCAGTACTTC. It translates to CASSPWASFGEQYF.

The chain joins TRBV2 to TRBJ2-3; D is ambiguous. Germline CDR1 and CDR2: SNHLY and FYNNEI. The length of the CDR3 is 14 residues. The V and J ends lost 6 bases and 2 bases respectively, with 12 bases between them. The CDR3 bases are TGTGCCAGCAGACCTGACGAGCTCACAGATACGCAGTATTTT. Translation: CASRPDELTDTQYF.

The rearrangement joins TRBV6-1 to TRBJ1-5; a possible D gene is TRBD1 (5 bases). V was pared by 1 base and J by 3 bases, with 7 bases between. This CDR3 region has 14 residues. In germline, CDR1 is MNHNS, CDR2 SASEGT. CDR3 loop: CASSEDRLNQPQHF. CDR3 DNA: TGTGCCAGCAGTGAAGACAGGCTCAATCAGCCCCAGCATTTT.

This chain connects TRBV7-8 to TRBJ1-1, with unresolved D. Trimming removed 1 base from V and 1 base from J, with 13 bases in between. The CDR3 has 16 residues. Germline CDR1 is SGHVS and CDR2 is FQNEAQ. The CDR3 nucleotides are TGTGCCAGCAGCTTAGTGGTCGGGCGGACGAACACTGAAGCTTTCTTT. It encodes CASSLVVGRTNTEAFF.

In DNA, the CDR3 is TGTGCCAGCAGTTTATCGGCTAGCGGGTTCGGCGGGGAGCTGTTTTTT. Translated: CASSLSASGFGGELFF. The chain employs TRBV27 and TRBJ2-2, with 8 bases that match TRBD2. Germline CDR1 and CDR2: MNHEY and SMNVEV (reference sequence). The CDR3 is 16 amino acids. The V segment lost 0 bases and the J segment 7 bases; nucleotides outside the gene matches: 7.

On this clone itself: In the same sample, other DNA sequences code for this CDR3. V gene TRBV9 combines with J gene TRBJ1-5; 7 bases fit TRBD1. This CDR3 is 13 amino acids long. J gave up 4 bases and V 2 bases, and 0 bases lay outside the gene matches. Germline assignment: CDR1 SGDLS and CDR2 YYNGEE. CDR3 loop: CASSVGQNQPQHF. The CDR3 DNA reads as TGTGCCAGCAGCGTGGGACAGAATCAGCCCCAGCATTTT.

The rearrangement links TRBV30 to TRBJ1-6, with D hard to call. The CDR3 runs to 14 residues. Trimming took 3 bases from V and 4 from J, leaving 10 bases between them. Germline V lookup: CDR1 GTSNPN, CDR2 SVGIG (reference sequence). The CDR3 DNA is TGTGCCTGGAGGCTGACACTGTATAATTCACCCCTCCACTTT. Translated: CAWRLTLYNSPLHF.

The rearrangement joins TRBV5-1 to TRBJ1-6; TRBD1 aligns across 7 bases. The CDR3 is 15 amino acids. The V and J ends lost 0 bases and 6 bases, in that order; junction bases with no gene match: 3. Germline assignment: CDR1 SGHRS and CDR2 YFSETQ. CDR3 nucleotides: TGCGCCAGCAGCTTGGACAGGGGCTTTAATTCACCCCTCCACTTT. This sequence encodes CASSLDRGFNSPLHF.

A single count supports this clone. The chain joins TRBV2 to TRBJ1-5, with TRBD1 as a possible D gene (5 bases). V lost 5 bases, J lost 6 bases, and 11 bases lay in between. Germline assignment: CDR1 SNHLY and CDR2 FYNNEI. The CDR3 spans 13 residues. The CDR3 region has the DNA TGTGCCAGCAGTTTAGCAGGGTTTCAGCCCCAGCATTTT. Translation gives CASSLAGFQPQHF.

The J gene is TRBJ2-7, the V gene TRBV5-1, with D perhaps TRBD2 (6 bases). The CDR3 consists of 14 residues. V lost 4 bases and J lost 3, with 14 bases in between. Germline lookup yields CDR1 SGHRS and CDR2 YFSETQ. CDR3 nucleotide sequence: TGCGCCAGCAGCATTACCCCCGGGGGCTACGAGCAGTACTTC. Translation: CASSITPGGYEQYF.

V is TRBV11-2 and J is TRBJ1-3; no firm D call. This CDR3 contains 14 residues. The ends were cut back, 3 bases at V and 0 bases at J, with 6 bases in the middle. Germline CDR1 and CDR2: SGHAT and FQNNGV. The CDR3 here is CASSLYVSGNTIYF. The CDR3 DNA reads as TGTGCCAGCAGCTTGTACGTCTCTGGAAACACCATATATTTT.

The chain carries TRBV10-1 and TRBJ1-3; D is unresolved. The germline CDR1 and CDR2 sequences are WNHNN and SYGVQD (reference sequence). The CDR3 contains 14 residues. The V and J ends lost 10 bases and 0 bases respectively, with 13 bases between them. In DNA form, the CDR3 reads TGCGCCACCTCGGACGGAAGCTCTGGAAACACCATATATTTT. This encodes CATSDGSSGNTIYF.

This rearrangement joins TRBV5-4 to TRBJ2-7; perhaps TRBD1 as D (5 bases). Germline CDR1 and CDR2: SGHNT and YYREEE (reference sequence). The CDR3 extends over 17 amino acids. With 3 bases removed from V and 0 bases from J, the gap between germline ends came to 19 bases. The CDR3 DNA reads TGTGCCAGCAGCTCCACCTTAAAATCCGACAGCTCCTACGAGCAGTACTTC. Its translation is CASSSTLKSDSSYEQYF. The whole variable domain, remainder taken from reference TRBV5-4 and TRBJ2-7, is ETGVTQSPTHLIKTRGQQVTLRCSSQSGHNTVSWYQQALGQGPQFIFQYYREEENGRGNFPPRFSGLQFPNYSSELNVNALELDDSALYLCASSSTLKSDSSYEQYFGPGTRLTVT.

Notes on this clone: A read error may produce the germline difference seen at one junction end. The V and J genes are TRBV29-1 and TRBJ1-5; 8 bases map to TRBD1. The CDR3 is made up of 14 amino acids. From germline, CDR1 is SQVTM and CDR2 ANQGSEA. The CDR3 sequence is CSVIGQGSNRPQHF. CDR3 nucleotides: TGCAGCGTGATAGGACAGGGTAGCAATCGGCCCCAGCATTTT.